The TCR beta chain under discussion was sequenced for a study of T cell repertoires in cytomegalovirus infection. Comment on this clonotype: Its antigen is unknown.

TCRdb ran MiXCR on the reads and lists one entry per CDR3 protein. The sample contains approximately 730,000 distinct CDR3 sequences, 25% to 35% of which appear only once. CDR3 length: 14 residues. Trimming stripped 6 bases from V and 2 bases from J, with 11 bases between. Looked up from germline, CDR1 is SGHVS and CDR2 is FNYEAQ. The material was cultured CD8+ T cells from PBMCs, obtained from culture after CMV antigen stimulation. The V and J genes are TRBV7-6 and TRBJ2-1; no definite D call. This TCR derives from a human donor in good health (CMV status not recorded). Some clones in this sample may be carry-over from other donors' samples. The CDR3 nucleotides read TGTGCCAGCAGGCCTACTCTCGCCTACAATGAGCAGTTCTTC. The encoded protein is CASRPTLAYNEQFF. The complete variable domain, with remaining parts taken from reference TRBV7-6 and TRBJ2-1, reads GAGVSQSPRYKVTKRGQDVALRCDPISGHVSLYWYRQALGQGPEFLTYFNYEAQQDKSGLPNDRFSAERPEGSISTLTIQRTEQRDSAMYRCASRPTLAYNEQFFGPGTRLTVL.